These T cell receptor beta chains were read from a single sample in a study of blood T cell repertoires in COVID-19. Using immunoSEQ multiplex PCR, the repertoire was profiled, and TCRdb retains in-frame clones only, with some absent. Here the sample spans some 250,000 clones, about 91% being singletons. Sequencing input: PBMCs or T cells enriched from blood (not recorded which). All receptors derive from a human donor in a cohort exposed to, infected with or recovered from COVID-19 (not recorded which). The donor label of this sample is uncertain. The CDR3 runs from the conserved cysteine through the conserved F or W. D genes are given only for firm matches. For some rows the clone size is stated as once, few or many, or as a class when expanded; others skip it.

size: -; V: TRBV15; J: TRBJ1-4; D: -; DNA: TGTGCCACCAGCAGTTCCACAAGTGAAAAACTGTTTTTT; CDR3: CATSSSTSEKLFF
size: -; V: TRBV18; J: TRBJ2-1; D: TRBD2; DNA: TGTGCCAGCTCACCACCGTGGGGACTAGCGGGGGGAGGGACCCCCTACAATGAGCAGTTCTTC; CDR3: CASSPPWGLAGGGTPYNEQFF
size: -; V: TRBV6-1; J: TRBJ1-1; D: TRBD1; DNA: TGTGCCAGCAGTGACAGGGGGCACACTGAAGCTTTCTTT; CDR3: CASSDRGHTEAFF
size: -; V: TRBV12-3/TRBV12-4; J: TRBJ2-1; D: -; DNA: TGTGCCAGCAACTCCATTGTAAATGAGCAGTTCTTC; CDR3: CASNSIVNEQFF
size: -; V: TRBV3-1/TRBV3-2; J: TRBJ2-3; D: -; DNA: TGTGCCAGCAGCCAAGAGGCTAGTGGCACAGATACGCAGTATTTT; CDR3: CASSQEASGTDTQYF
size: once; V: TRBV6-5; J: TRBJ2-2; D: -; DNA: TGTGCCACCGAGACCGGGGAGCTGTTTTTT; CDR3: CATETGELFF
size: -; V: TRBV5-4; J: TRBJ2-5; D: TRBD1; DNA: TGTGCCAGCACCCCGGGACAGGGGATGGAGACCCAGTACTTC; CDR3: CASTPGQGMETQYF
size: -; V: TRBV7-9; J: TRBJ1-2; D: TRBD1; DNA: TGTGCCAGCAGCCGTGGACAGGGGGCGTACTATGGCTACACCTTC; CDR3: CASSRGQGAYYGYTF
size: -; V: TRBV15; J: TRBJ2-7; D: -; DNA: TGTGCCACCAGCAGAGGACAGGCACCTCGCGAGCAGTACTTC; CDR3: CATSRGQAPREQYF
size: -; V: TRBV7-2; J: TRBJ1-2; D: -; DNA: TGTGCCAGCAGCTTAGGAGGGTCAACGAACTATGGCTACACCTTC; CDR3: CASSLGGSTNYGYTF
size: -; V: TRBV6-5; J: TRBJ1-5; D: -; DNA: TGTGCCAGCAGCCCAGGGTTTAGCAATCAGCCCCAGCATTTT; CDR3: CASSPGFSNQPQHF
size: -; V: TRBV15; J: TRBJ1-5; D: TRBD1; DNA: TGTGCCACCGATCGTGACAGGGTGAATCAGCCCCAGCATTTT; CDR3: CATDRDRVNQPQHF
size: once; V: TRBV7-9; J: TRBJ1-1; D: -; DNA: TGTGCCAGCAGCTTAAGGGCTTGGGGACACCCAAACACTGAAGCTTTCTTT; CDR3: CASSLRAWGHPNTEAFF
size: -; V: TRBV5-8; J: TRBJ1-6; D: TRBD1; DNA: TGTGCCAGCAGTTCCCGACAGGGAGGATCACCCCTCCACTTT; CDR3: CASSSRQGGSPLHF
size: -; V: TRBV12-5; J: TRBJ1-2; D: TRBD1; DNA: TGTGCTAGTGTAACCGGGACAGGGTACTATGGCTACACCTTC; CDR3: CASVTGTGYYGYTF
size: -; V: TRBV10-1; J: TRBJ1-5; D: -; DNA: TGCGCCAGCAGTGAGTCGAGAAATCAGCCCCAGCATTTT; CDR3: CASSESRNQPQHF
size: -; V: TRBV18; J: TRBJ1-4; D: TRBD1; DNA: TGTGCCAGCTCGCCAAATACAGGGGGAACTAATGAAAAACTGTTTTTT; CDR3: CASSPNTGGTNEKLFF
size: -; V: TRBV6-5; J: TRBJ1-2; D: -; DNA: TGTGCCAGCAGTTACTCGCGGGGGTTTTATGGCTACACCTTC; CDR3: CASSYSRGFYGYTF
size: -; V: TRBV4-3; J: TRBJ2-1; D: TRBD1; DNA: TGCGCCAGCAGCCAAACCACAGGGGACAATGAGCAGTTCTTC; CDR3: CASSQTTGDNEQFF
size: -; V: TRBV21-1; J: TRBJ1-2; D: -; DNA: TGTGCCAGCAATCGAGAGGGCTACACCTTC; CDR3: CASNREGYTF
size: once; V: TRBV5-1; J: TRBJ2-3; D: -; DNA: TGCGCCAGCAGATTGGAAGGGGGAGATACGCAGTATTTT; CDR3: CASRLEGGDTQYF
size: few; V: TRBV6-6; J: TRBJ1-1; D: TRBD1; DNA: TGTGCCTCCCAAGGGGACAGGGCCAACACTGAAGCTTTCTTT; CDR3: CASQGDRANTEAFF
size: -; V: TRBV27; J: TRBJ1-5; D: -; DNA: TGTGCCAGCAGTCCCCGACAGAGTAGCAATCAGCCCCAGCATTTT; CDR3: CASSPRQSSNQPQHF
size: -; V: TRBV6-4; J: TRBJ1-5; D: -; DNA: TGTGCCAGCAGCCTGCGGCCGGGGGGGGCGAGCAATCAGCCCCAGCATTTT; CDR3: CASSLRPGGASNQPQHF
size: -; V: TRBV19; J: TRBJ1-4; D: TRBD1; DNA: TGTGCCAGTAGTCGGGCACAGGGGGCAAGGGAAAAACTGTTTTTT; CDR3: CASSRAQGAREKLFF
size: -; V: TRBV19; J: TRBJ1-2; D: TRBD1; DNA: TGTGCCAGTAGTTTCCGGACAGGGGATGGCTACACCTTC; CDR3: CASSFRTGDGYTF
size: -; V: TRBV5-1; J: TRBJ2-3; D: -; DNA: TGCGCCAGCAGCTCCCTCCCTCCAGATACGCAGTATTTT; CDR3: CASSSLPPDTQYF
size: -; V: TRBV3-1/TRBV3-2; J: TRBJ2-7; D: -; DNA: TGTGCCAGCAGCCAACCAGGGAAAGACTACGAGCAGTACTTC; CDR3: CASSQPGKDYEQYF
size: -; V: TRBV18; J: TRBJ1-1; D: TRBD1; DNA: TGTGCCAGCTCACCAGGACAGGGGATGAACACTGAAGCTTTCTTT; CDR3: CASSPGQGMNTEAFF
size: -; V: TRBV4-1; J: TRBJ2-2; D: -; DNA: TGCGCCAGCAGCGTGGACAGCTTTATCACCGGGGAGCTGTTTTTT; CDR3: CASSVDSFITGELFF
size: -; V: TRBV2; J: TRBJ2-4; D: TRBD2; DNA: TGTGCCAGTTCGTATGCTAGCGGGGGAAACATTCAGTACTTC; CDR3: CASSYASGGNIQYF